The 21 T cell receptor beta chains listed next were all sequenced from one sample in a study of blood T cell repertoires in COVID-19. Assay: immunoSEQ multiplex PCR; the TCRdb copy retains only in-frame clones and omits some. The profile shows over 200,000 clones, about 84% of them singletons. Material for sequencing was PBMCs or T cells enriched from blood (not recorded which). These receptors all stem from a man aged 60 to 75 who had recovered from COVID-19.

In its sample, this clone was seen a few times. The gene calls are TRBV4-3 and TRBJ1-2, with 7 bases matching TRBD1. The length of the CDR3 is 16 residues. The germline gives CDR1 LGHNA, CDR2 YSLEER. J gave up 1 base and V 0 bases, and 5 bases lay outside the gene matches. Here the CDR3 reads CASSQDMGQNNYGYTF. The CDR3 DNA reads TGCGCCAGCAGCCAAGACATGGGACAGAATAACTATGGCTACACCTTC.

The V call is TRBV15, the J call TRBJ2-3; D gene uncertain. V was clipped by 0 bases and J by 2 bases, with 9 bases between them. The CDR3 totals 15 residues. CDR1 LNHNV and CDR2 YYDKDF come from the germline V gene (reference sequence). CDR3 nucleotides: TGTGCCACCAGCAGAGATCGCAAAGCCACAGATACGCAGTATTTT. This translates into CATSRDRKATDTQYF.

The rearrangement uses TRBV7-2 and TRBJ1-2; TRBD1 matches at 8 bases. Germline CDR1 SGHTA, CDR2 FQGNSA. CDR3 size: 14 residues. The trim removed 2 bases at V and 8 bases at J, leaving 7 bases unmatched. The DNA of the CDR3 is TGTGCCAGCAGCTTACCAGGGGGCGAAAAAGGCTACACCTTC. It is translated as CASSLPGGEKGYTF. Complete variable domain (other parts from reference TRBV7-2 and TRBJ1-2): GAGVSQSPSNKVTEKGKDVELRCDPISGHTALYWYRQSLGQGLEFLIYFQGNSAPDKSGLPSDRFSAERTGGSVSTLTIQRTQQEDSAVYLCASSLPGGEKGYTFGSGTRLTVV.

The chain couples TRBV6-5 to TRBJ1-3; unclear D gene. From germline, CDR1 is MNHEY and CDR2 SVGAGI. The CDR3 loop spans 14 amino acids. With 6 bases removed from V and 4 bases from J, the gap between germline ends came to 13 bases. CDR3 protein: CASSDGLGGNTIYF. CDR3 nucleotides: TGTGCCAGCAGCGACGGACTCGGGGGAAACACCATATATTTT.

This clone has just a few counts. The chain couples TRBV19 to TRBJ1-2; 7 positions agree with TRBD1. This CDR3 has 14 amino acids. V gave up 8 bases and J gave up 7 bases; unmatched junction bases: 13. Germline-derived CDR1 and CDR2 are LNHDA and SQIVND (reference sequence). The CDR3 DNA sequence: TGTGCCAGTCGGACGATACCGACAGGGCTTGGCTACACCTTC. The encoded protein is CASRTIPTGLGYTF. Using reference TRBV19 and TRBJ1-2 for the parts outside the CDR3, the full variable domain is DGGITQSPKYLFRKEGQNVTLSCEQNLNHDAMYWYRQDPGQGLRLIYYSQIVNDFQKGDIAEGYSVSREKKESFPLTVTSAQKNPTAFYLCASRTIPTGLGYTFGSGTRLTVV.

The chain couples TRBV19 to TRBJ2-5; TRBD1 matches 9 bases. The V segment lost 6 bases and the J segment 4 bases; nucleotides outside the gene matches: 6. The CDR3 is 14 residues long. In germline, CDR1 is LNHDA, CDR2 SQIVND (reference sequence). The chain's CDR3 is CASRDRGGGETQYF. In nucleotides, the CDR3 is TGTGCCAGTAGGGACAGGGGTGGGGGAGAGACCCAGTACTTC.

The CDR3: CASSRTNSGAQYF. CDR3 nucleotide sequence: TGTGCCAGCAGCCGAACGAACTCCGGGGCCCAGTACTTC. The chain uses TRBV3-1 (or the pseudogene TRBV3-2) and TRBJ2-5; D is perhaps TRBD2 (5 bases). The V end was cut by 4 bases, the J end by 9 bases, with 15 bases between. This CDR3 has 13 amino acids. CDR1 and CDR2 from the germline V gene are LGHDT and YNNKEL (reference sequence).

The chain is built from TRBV29-1 and TRBJ1-5, with D possibly TRBD1 on 6 matching bases. Germline V gives CDR1 SQVTM, CDR2 ANQGSEA. The CDR3 runs to 13 residues. V shed 6 bases and J shed 1 base, with 10 bases lying between them. DNA for the CDR3: TGCAGCGTGGCCAGGGGAAGCAATCAGCCCCAGCATTTT. Translated: CSVARGSNQPQHF.

The chain carries TRBV5-8 and TRBJ1-4; 8 positions match TRBD1. This CDR3 contains 18 residues. Trimming cost V 3 bases and J 4 bases; bases outside gene matches: 14. CDR1 SGHTS and CDR2 YDEGEE come from the germline V gene. DNA of the CDR3: TGTGCCAGCAGCTCCGGGACAGGACCGCAGGAGAGTAATGAAAAACTGTTTTTT. Its protein is CASSSGTGPQESNEKLFF.

The chain uses TRBV11-3 and TRBJ2-5, with D maybe TRBD1 (6 bases). CDR3 length equals 13 residues. In germline, CDR1 is SGHNT, CDR2 YENEEA. V was cut by 5 bases and J by 1 base, with 8 bases left in between. The DNA of the CDR3 is TGTGCCAGCAGCCGGGACACCCAAGAGACCCAGTACTTC. Its protein is CASSRDTQETQYF.

In this sample, this clone turned up a few times. In nucleotides, the CDR3 is TGTGCCAGCAGCCTAGACCTAATGGGGCACGAGCAGTACTTC. This gives the protein CASSLDLMGHEQYF. The chain carries TRBV7-9 and TRBJ2-7; D possibly corresponds to TRBD1 (5 bases). Germline assignment: CDR1 SEHNR and CDR2 FQNEAQ (reference sequence). The CDR3 contains 14 residues. V lost 5 bases and J 5 bases, leaving 16 bases between the germline ends.

The gene calls are TRBV2 and TRBJ1-2, with D tentatively TRBD1 (5 bases). The V end lost 0 bases, the J end lost 4 bases, and 18 bases lay between the germline ends. The CDR3 consists of 17 residues. The germline V gene has CDR1 SNHLY and CDR2 FYNNEI. CDR3 nucleotide sequence: TGTGCCAGCAGTGAAGCGGGGTCCGGGGGTTTACGCTATGGCTACACCTTC. It translates to CASSEAGSGGLRYGYTF.

The V call is TRBV6-5, the J call TRBJ1-5, with D unresolved. Germline assignment: CDR1 MNHEY and CDR2 SVGAGI. CDR3 length: 10 residues. The ends were cut back, 6 bases at V and 7 bases at J, with 4 bases in the middle. CDR3 region: CASSQQPQHF. CDR3 nucleotide sequence: TGTGCCAGCAGCCAACAGCCCCAGCATTTT.

V is TRBV6-5 and J is TRBJ1-1; no firm D call. Trimming cost V 8 bases and J 8 bases, with 12 bases left between them. CDR1 is MNHEY and CDR2 is SVGAGI in the germline V gene. The CDR3 is 11 residues long. This chain's CDR3 is CASRVETEAFF. The CDR3 DNA reads TGTGCCAGCCGAGTGGAGACCGAAGCTTTCTTT.

CDR3 nucleotide sequence: TGTGCCAGCGTTCAGACTTGGCTATCTATCGAGCAGTACTTC. Translation: CASVQTWLSIEQYF. The V and J genes are TRBV6-4 and TRBJ2-7; D ambiguous. Trimming removed 8 bases from V and 6 bases from J, with 20 bases in between. This CDR3 has 14 residues. Germline V gene sequence: CDR1 MRHNA, CDR2 SNTAGT.

The chain is built from TRBV5-3 and TRBJ2-1, with D maybe TRBD2 (5 bases). TRBV5-3 is classed as an ORF, of uncertain function. This CDR3 has 14 amino acids. Trimming removed 4 bases at V and 4 bases at J, with 12 bases between. DNA of the CDR3: TGTGCCAGAAGCGAAGGGAGTGCATACAATGAGCAGTTCTTC. Translated, it gives CARSEGSAYNEQFF.

The rearrangement joins TRBV6-6 to TRBJ2-7; tentatively, D is TRBD2 (6 bases). The ends were cut back, 6 bases at V and 0 bases at J, with 18 bases in the middle. CDR3 length: 16 residues. CDR1 MNHNY and CDR2 SVGAGI come from the germline V gene (reference sequence). The CDR3: CASRPGGEGSSYEQYF. In DNA form, the CDR3 reads TGTGCCAGCAGACCCGGGGGTGAGGGGAGCTCCTACGAGCAGTACTTC.

This clone was picked up one time. The rearrangement links TRBV3-1 (or the pseudogene TRBV3-2) to TRBJ1-3; no clear D. The germline gives CDR1 LGHDT, CDR2 YNNKEL (reference sequence). V lost 4 bases, J lost 2 bases, and 9 bases lay in between. CDR3 length: 14 residues. This CDR3 reads CASSPGIPGNTIYF. CDR3 in DNA: TGTGCCAGCAGCCCGGGGATTCCTGGAAACACCATATATTTT.

The gene calls are TRBV5-1 and TRBJ2-7; 7 bases map to TRBD1. J was trimmed by 3 bases and V by 0 bases; bases with no gene match: 6. CDR3 size: 15 residues. Germline V gene data show CDR1 as SGHRS and CDR2 as YFSETQ. The CDR3 DNA reads as TGCGCCAGCAGCTTGGAGGCAGGGGGATACTACGAGCAGTACTTC. As protein: CASSLEAGGYYEQYF.

V and J are TRBV10-3 and TRBJ2-2; tentative D call: TRBD2 (6 bases). CDR1 is ENHRY and CDR2 is SYGVKD in the germline V gene. The ends were cut back, 5 bases at V and 4 bases at J, with 11 bases in the middle. CDR3 length: 14 residues. The CDR3: CAISPGTLTGELFF. In DNA form, the CDR3 reads TGTGCCATCAGTCCCGGGACTCTCACCGGGGAGCTGTTTTTT.

This chain links TRBV3-1 (or the pseudogene TRBV3-2) with TRBJ1-3, with TRBD1 as a possible D gene (5 bases). Germline V gene data show CDR1 as LGHDT and CDR2 as YNNKEL (reference sequence). CDR3 length: 14 amino acids. Trimming left V 5 bases short and J 1 base short, with 9 bases between. In nucleotides, the CDR3 is TGTGCCAGCAGCATCGGGACTTCTGGAAACACCATATATTTT. Translation gives CASSIGTSGNTIYF.